What follows describes a single T cell receptor beta chain. Per the original data handling: For nucleated cells, counts were estimated from reference gene primer amplification. Sequencing used immunoSEQ multiplex PCR; TCRdb keeps in-frame clones, though not all of them. For V, J and clone size, that table is used; D and trimming come from the DNA. The sample lists approximately 70,000 clones; approximately 90% were seen once. V lost 2 bases to trimming and J lost 3 bases, with 10 bases between them. The CDR3 length is 15 residues. CDR1 and CDR2 (germline): PRHDT, FYEKMQ (reference sequence). The sample is drawn from a study of blood T cell repertoires in COVID-19. Study information: The study drew acute and convalescent COVID-19 samples from the United States, Italy and Spain. PBMCs, B-cell-depleted T cells, or T cells were the source of the cDNA or gDNA that made up the material.

The Seattle patients joined while their infection was active and were tracked longitudinally afterward. The sequence was collected from a man aged 50-60 years with COVID-19, enrolled during active disease. Sample: peripheral blood. This chain links TRBV13 with TRBJ2-2, with a weak D call TRBD1 (5 bases). The DNA for the CDR3 is TGTGCCAGCAGCTTACAGGGCCATGACACCGGGGAGCTGTTTTTT. The encoded protein is CASSLQGHDTGELFF. The full variable domain, completed using reference TRBV13 and TRBJ2-2, is AAGVIQSPRHLIKEKRETATLKCYPIPRHDTVYWYQQGPGQDPQFLISFYEKMQSDKGSIPDRFSAQQFSDYHSELNMSSLELGDSALYFCASSLQGHDTGELFFGEGSRLTVL.